A selection of T cell receptor beta chains follows, all from one sample in a study of T cell repertoires in cytomegalovirus infection. Antigens for these TCRs are unknown. TCRdb itself ran the reads through MiXCR, one entry per CDR3 protein. The table shows about 770,000 distinct CDR3 sequences, with almost 30% occurring only once. Specimen: cultured CD8+ T cells from PBMCs, collected from culture after CMV antigen stimulation. The source of these receptors is a human donor in good health (CMV status not recorded). Some clones in this sample may be carry-over from other donors' samples. The CDR3 runs from the conserved cysteine through the conserved F or W. Each record gives: clone size, V gene, J gene, D gene, CDR3 protein, CDR3 DNA. A D gene is named only where the DNA matches it firmly. Clone size is shown for a subset of rows, as once, few, many or a class of expanded clone.

size: few; V: TRBV6-1; J: TRBJ2-2; D: NA; CDR3: CASSFYRENTGELFF; DNA: TGTGCCAGCAGTTTTTACAGGGAGAACACCGGGGAGCTGTTTTTT
size: few; V: TRBV4-1; J: TRBJ2-2; D: NA; CDR3: CASSQGLGTVNTGELFF; DNA: TGCGCCAGCAGCCAAGGGCTCGGGACGGTAAACACCGGGGAGCTGTTTTTT
size: NA; V: TRBV7-6; J: TRBJ1-1; D: TRBD1; CDR3: CASSRGQDYNTEAFF; DNA: TGTGCCAGCAGCAGAGGACAGGATTACAACACTGAAGCTTTCTTT
size: few; V: TRBV12-3/TRBV12-4; J: TRBJ1-2; D: NA; CDR3: CASVATGNYGYTF; DNA: TGTGCCAGCGTGGCTACAGGGAACTATGGCTACACCTTC
size: few; V: TRBV4-1; J: TRBJ1-1; D: TRBD1; CDR3: CASSHRGQGLAEAFF; DNA: TGCGCCAGCAGCCACCGTGGACAGGGTCTCGCTGAAGCTTTCTTT
size: NA; V: TRBV20-1; J: TRBJ2-7; D: TRBD1; CDR3: CSVQGAVTYEQYF; DNA: TGCAGTGTTCAGGGGGCTGTGACCTACGAGCAGTACTTC
size: NA; V: TRBV12-3/TRBV12-4; J: TRBJ1-2; D: NA; CDR3: CASSLEVLEGDTYGYTF; DNA: TGTGCCAGCAGTTTAGAAGTTTTGGAGGGAGATACCTATGGCTACACCTTC
size: few; V: TRBV7-9; J: TRBJ2-3; D: NA; CDR3: CASSFVKVSYTDTQYF; DNA: TGTGCCAGCAGCTTTGTTAAGGTATCTTACACAGATACGCAGTATTTT
size: NA; V: TRBV20-1; J: TRBJ2-3; D: TRBD2; CDR3: CSARDFAPTLAGGPRTDTQYF; DNA: TGCAGTGCTAGAGATTTCGCCCCCACACTAGCGGGGGGGCCTCGCACAGATACGCAGTATTTT
size: few; V: TRBV12-3/TRBV12-4; J: TRBJ2-2; D: TRBD2; CDR3: CASSFLTGTSGANTGELFF; DNA: TGTGCCAGCAGTTTCCTTACCGGGACTAGCGGGGCTAACACCGGGGAGCTGTTTTTT
size: NA; V: TRBV6-6; J: TRBJ2-1; D: TRBD1; CDR3: CASSAGQGNNEQFF; DNA: TGTGCCAGCAGCGCGGGACAGGGAAACAATGAGCAGTTCTTC
size: NA; V: TRBV12-3/TRBV12-4; J: TRBJ1-2; D: TRBD1; CDR3: CASSSGTGGAYGYTF; DNA: TGTGCCAGCAGTTCCGGGACAGGGGGCGCTTATGGCTACACCTTC
size: few; V: TRBV24-1; J: TRBJ2-1; D: NA; CDR3: CATSDLRTDYNEQFF; DNA: TGTGCCACCAGTGATTTGAGGACAGACTACAATGAGCAGTTCTTC
size: NA; V: TRBV28; J: TRBJ1-4; D: NA; CDR3: CASRKPGRPNEKLFF; DNA: TGTGCCAGCAGGAAACCGGGACGGCCTAATGAAAAACTGTTTTTT